This TCR beta chain appears in the sequencing data of a study of response to subunit inactivated influenza vaccine. General observations from the study: After each seasonal influenza vaccination, few new T cells are recruited, the authors suggested.

On this clonotype: The antigen remains undetermined.

TCRdb ran MiXCR on the RT-PCR reads and lists one entry per CDR3 protein. The table has around 790,000 distinct CDR3 sequences, approximately 22% seen once. The clonotype originates from a man aged 45-65 years who received an inactivated influenza vaccine. The source material was PBMCs from blood, sampled more than 4 days after vaccination.

CDR3 loop: CASSKTGAGNTEAFF. In DNA, the CDR3 is TGTGCCAGCAGTAAAACAGGGGCCGGGAACACTGAAGCTTTCTTT. The chain combines TRBV6-1 with TRBJ1-1; the match to TRBD1 covers 7 bases. V gave up 5 bases and J gave up 1 base; unmatched junction bases: 7. In germline, CDR1 is MNHNS, CDR2 SASEGT. The CDR3 contains 15 residues.